This TCR beta chain was captured by sequencing in a study of T cell changes during pregnancy in multiple sclerosis. Trimming pared 1 base from V and 1 base from J, leaving 8 bases between. Germline CDR1 and CDR2: SGHTA and FQGNSA. This CDR3 region has 14 residues. Generated by immunoSEQ multiplex PCR, the TCRdb table keeps only in-frame clones and is missing some. The sample lists 40,000 or so clones; 90% were seen once. The gene calls are TRBV7-2 and TRBJ2-7; a weak D match, TRBD1 (6 bases). This sequence was found in a female donor in good health, enrolled as a control in a pregnancy study. The sample in question was CD4+ T cells from peripheral blood mononuclear cells, obtained in the first trimester of pregnancy. CDR3 loop: CASSLGQASYEQYF. CDR3 bases: TGTGCCAGCAGCTTAGGACAGGCATCCTACGAGCAGTACTTC.